What follows describes a single TCR beta chain. Its matching antigen is unknown. This sample is part of a study of CD8 T cells in ankylosing spondylitis. Points from the study as a whole: Disease-linked clones bore a CD8+ phenotype and were relatively rare in peripheral blood. Reportedly, disease-linked clones are significantly enriched in ankylosing spondylitis patients' matched synovial fluid.

TCRdb itself ran the 5' RACE reads through MiXCR, one entry per CDR3 protein. Among some 350,000 distinct CDR3 sequences, about 14% were seen once, and the ten largest hold approximately 0.99%. CDR3 length: 13 residues. V shed 3 bases and J shed 1 base, with 6 bases lying between them. V gene TRBV12-3 or TRBV12-4 combines with J gene TRBJ1-1, with no clear D. This TCR was sampled from a male donor with ankylosing spondylitis or in good health (not recorded which). Sequencing was performed on blood, either unsorted or a sorted T cell fraction (not recorded which). In DNA, the CDR3 is TGTGCCAGCAGTTTTACGCAGAACACTGAAGCTTTCTTT. Its translation: CASSFTQNTEAFF.